The rows below give T cell receptor beta chains drawn from one sample of a study of blood T cells in healthy people across ages. MiXCR, run by TCRdb on the 5' RACE reads, gives a single entry per CDR3 protein. The repertoire has fewer than 2 million distinct CDR3 sequences, around 42% of them found once; the top ten carry approximately 22%. Input material: blood. Receptor source: a human donor in good health. The CDR3 runs from the conserved cysteine through the conserved F or W. Fields, in order: V gene, J gene, D gene, clone size, CDR3 DNA, CDR3 protein. D genes are given only for firm matches. Size is stated for part of the rows, as once, few or many counts, or as a class when the clone is expanded.

TRBV29-1	TRBJ2-5	NA	NA	TGCAGCGTCGGGTATGGGGCGGCACGAGAGACCCAGTACTTC	CSVGYGAARETQYF
TRBV12-3/TRBV12-4	TRBJ2-5	NA	few	TGTGCCAGCAGCTTAAACAGGGTGGGAGAGACCCAGTACTTC	CASSLNRVGETQYF
TRBV6-6	TRBJ2-3	NA	NA	TGTGTCAGCACCTACGAGGGTTTGGCAGATACGCAGTATTTT	CVSTYEGLADTQYF
TRBV12-3/TRBV12-4	TRBJ2-5	NA	few	TGTGCCAGCAGTCCCCGTTATGAGGAAGAGACCCAGTACTTC	CASSPRYEEETQYF
TRBV7-9	TRBJ2-3	NA	NA	TGTGCCAGCAGCCCAGGGGGGGCCGCAATAGAGGGCACAGATACGCAGTATTTT	CASSPGGAAIEGTDTQYF
TRBV10-3	TRBJ1-6	TRBD1	NA	TGTGCCATCAGTGAGTCGACGGGGACAGGGAAAGACCTCCACTTT	CAISESTGTGKDLHF
TRBV6-2/TRBV6-3	TRBJ2-3	NA	NA	TGTGCCTGCAGTGGGGGTGGCACAGATACGCAGTATTTT	CACSGGGTDTQYF
TRBV5-1	TRBJ2-1	NA	NA	TGCGCCAGCAGCTTGTACAGGGACTCCTACTACAATGAGCAGTTCTTC	CASSLYRDSYYNEQFF
TRBV9	TRBJ1-5	NA	NA	TGTGCCAGCAGCGTATCGTGGAGTCAGCCCCAGCATTTT	CASSVSWSQPQHF
TRBV29-1	TRBJ1-3	NA	NA	TGCAGCGTTGAGACGGTCTACTCTGGAAACACCATATATTTT	CSVETVYSGNTIYF
TRBV27	TRBJ1-2	NA	few	TGTGCCAGCAGTTTAGGCCCAGCGGGATCTTTTGGCTACACCTTC	CASSLGPAGSFGYTF
TRBV28	TRBJ2-5	NA	many	TGTGCCAGCAGTTTAATCCGCAGGGGTCAAGAGACCCAGTACTTC	CASSLIRRGQETQYF
TRBV10-3	TRBJ2-3	TRBD1	NA	TGTGCCATCAGTGGGGGACAGGGACGGGATACGCAGTATTTT	CAISGGQGRDTQYF
TRBV29-1	TRBJ1-4	NA	few	TGCAGCGTTGAAGGGACGACTGCAACTAATGAAAAACTGTTTTTT	CSVEGTTATNEKLFF
TRBV4-3	TRBJ2-2	NA	NA	TGCGCCAGCAGCCAAGATCATAACGGGGAGCTGTTTTTT	CASSQDHNGELFF
TRBV7-2	TRBJ2-4	NA	NA	TGTGCCAGCAGCTTAGGTTGGGGGGCCCAAAACATTCAGTACTTC	CASSLGWGAQNIQYF
TRBV5-1	TRBJ2-7	NA	NA	TGCGCCGGCAGCTTTGGCAGGGAGTCCTACGAGCAGTACTTC	CAGSFGRESYEQYF
TRBV7-2	TRBJ1-2	NA	once	TGTGCCAGCAGCACCCTCCGAAGGCCCTATGGCTACACCTTC	CASSTLRRPYGYTF
TRBV7-8	TRBJ1-2	NA	few	TGTGCCAGCAGCTCTTATCCCAAGGGACGGGGTGACTATGGCTACACCTTC	CASSSYPKGRGDYGYTF
TRBV6-2/TRBV6-3	TRBJ2-3	NA	NA	TGTGCCAGCAGTTCCGGACAGCTCCCTAGCACAGATACGCAGTATTTT	CASSSGQLPSTDTQYF
TRBV20-1	TRBJ1-5	NA	few	TGCAGTGCTAGAGTGAGGGGTAGGGAAGTTATGAGCAATCAGCCCCAGCATTTT	CSARVRGREVMSNQPQHF
TRBV11-2	TRBJ2-1	NA	NA	TGTGCCAGCAGCATCGGACGGGCCTCCTACAATGAGCGGTTCTTC	CASSIGRASYNERFF
TRBV20-1	TRBJ1-1	NA	NA	TGCAGTGCTAGAGACAGTAAGAACACTGAAGTTTTCTTT	CSARDSKNTEVFF
TRBV3-1	TRBJ2-1	NA	NA	TGTGCCAGCAGCCAAGAGGCCCCGGGGGTCCACGAGCAGTTCTTC	CASSQEAPGVHEQFF
TRBV6-6	TRBJ2-3	NA	few	TGTGCCAGCAGTTATGACCGAGATACGCAGTATTTT	CASSYDRDTQYF
TRBV6-1	TRBJ1-2	NA	NA	TGTGCCAGCAGCCCAGGTGGTTGGGAACTCTATGGCTACACCTTC	CASSPGGWELYGYTF
TRBV7-9	TRBJ2-7	NA	few	TGTGCCAGCAGCTTAGATCGAGGGGAGTCGACCTACGAGCAGTACTTC	CASSLDRGESTYEQYF
TRBV20-1	TRBJ1-1	NA	many	TGCAGTGCCACGGGGGGGGCAGCGATGAACACTGAAGCTTTCTTT	CSATGGAAMNTEAFF
TRBV20-1	TRBJ2-7	NA	NA	TGCAGTGCTAGAGATCTAGGTTGCGAGCAGTACTTC	CSARDLGCEQYF
TRBV7-9	TRBJ2-1	NA	NA	TGTGCCAACAGCCGGGACGGCTACAATGAGCAGTTCTTC	CANSRDGYNEQFF
TRBV7-3	TRBJ2-7	TRBD2	NA	TGTGCCAGCAGCCTCGCGGGGGGAGAGACCCGGTACTTC	CASSLAGGETRYF
TRBV25-1	TRBJ2-4	NA	NA	TGTGCCAGCAGTGAATCAAGTCGGGAGCAGTACTTC	CASSESSREQYF
TRBV9	TRBJ2-1	TRBD2	NA	TGTGCCAGCAGCGTGACCGGGACTAGCGGCGCTGAGCAGTTCTTC	CASSVTGTSGAEQFF